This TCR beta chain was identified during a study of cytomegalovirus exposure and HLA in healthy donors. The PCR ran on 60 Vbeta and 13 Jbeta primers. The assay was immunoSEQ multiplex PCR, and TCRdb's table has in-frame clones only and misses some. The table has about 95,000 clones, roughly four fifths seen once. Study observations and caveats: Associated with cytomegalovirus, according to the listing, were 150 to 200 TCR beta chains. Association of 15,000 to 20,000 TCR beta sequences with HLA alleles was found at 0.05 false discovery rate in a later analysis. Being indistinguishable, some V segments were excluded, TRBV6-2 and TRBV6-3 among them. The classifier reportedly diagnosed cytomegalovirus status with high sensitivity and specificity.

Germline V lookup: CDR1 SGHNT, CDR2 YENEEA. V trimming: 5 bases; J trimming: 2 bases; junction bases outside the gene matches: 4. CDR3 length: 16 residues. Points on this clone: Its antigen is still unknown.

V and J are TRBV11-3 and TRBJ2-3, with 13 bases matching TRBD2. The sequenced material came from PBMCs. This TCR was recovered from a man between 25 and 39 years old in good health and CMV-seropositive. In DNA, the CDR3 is TGTGCCAGCAGCCTGGGGACTAGCGGGGTCACAGATACGCAGTATTTT. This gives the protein CASSLGTSGVTDTQYF.